The next 32 T cell receptor beta chains were all read from a single sample in a study of shared clonotypes between healthy human individuals. Profiled with immunoSEQ multiplex PCR; TCRdb holds only in-frame clones, not every one. The table has 2 million or so clones, 85% to 95% seen once. The specimen sequenced was naive CD4+ T cells sorted from blood. Subset in this sample: CD45RA+ positively selected. Receptors were obtained from a man aged 18-30 years in good health.

In the case of this clone: Other nucleotide sequences from this sample produce the same CDR3. The rearrangement uses TRBV7-2 and TRBJ1-1; D is ambiguous. Germline CDR1 is SGHTA and CDR2 is FQGNSA. This CDR3 region has 14 residues. Trimming pared 2 bases from V and 2 bases from J, leaving 9 bases between. The CDR3 region is CASSLKSLNTEAFF. CDR3 DNA sequence: TGTGCCAGCAGCTTAAAGAGCCTAAACACTGAAGCTTTCTTT.

J is TRBJ1-1 and V is TRBV2; D is ambiguous. The CDR3 length is 12 residues. Trimming removed 6 bases from V and 4 bases from J, with 9 bases in between. CDR1 is SNHLY and CDR2 is FYNNEI in the germline V gene. As DNA, the CDR3 is TGTGCCAGCAGGGTAAGGTCCACTGAAGCTTTCTTT. It is translated as CASRVRSTEAFF.

The rearrangement uses TRBV11-2 and TRBJ1-1, with D possibly being TRBD1 (5 bases). Deletions cut 3 bases from V and 3 bases from J, with 14 bases between. The CDR3 is 15 amino acids. Germline assignment: CDR1 SGHAT and CDR2 FQNNGV. The CDR3 sequence: CASSLGRVIYTEAFF. CDR3 in DNA: TGTGCCAGCAGCTTGGGCAGGGTGATCTACACTGAAGCTTTCTTT. Full variable domain (remainder filled in from reference TRBV11-2 and TRBJ1-1): EAGVAQSPRYKIIEKRQSVAFWCNPISGHATLYWYQQILGQGPKLLIQFQNNGVVDDSQLPKDRFSAERLKGVDSTLKIQPAKLEDSAVYLCASSLGRVIYTEAFFGQGTRLTVV.

This chain connects TRBV5-1 to TRBJ1-4; D perhaps matches TRBD1 (6 bases). The CDR3 spans 13 residues. Trimming took 4 bases from V and 6 from J, leaving 10 bases between them. Germline values: CDR1 SGHRS, CDR2 YFSETQ. The CDR3 nucleotides read TGCGCCAGCAGCAGAGGGGGAGATGAAAAACTGTTTTTT. Translation gives CASSRGGDEKLFF.

The chain recombines TRBV11-3 with TRBJ2-2; 8 bases match TRBD1. Losses at the gene ends were 2 bases for V and 7 bases for J; bases not matched to a gene: 3. This CDR3 is built from 14 residues. The germline V gene has CDR1 SGHNT and CDR2 YENEEA. This CDR3 is CASSLQGAGGELFF. Written as DNA, the CDR3 is TGTGCCAGCAGCTTACAGGGGGCGGGCGGGGAGCTGTTTTTT.

The rearrangement uses TRBV11-3 and TRBJ2-2; D call uncertain. Germline V gene sequence: CDR1 SGHNT, CDR2 YENEEA. CDR3 size: 15 residues. The V gene lost 3 bases and the J gene lost 1 base, with 9 bases spanning the gap. The CDR3 DNA is TGTGCCAGCAGCTTCTCGGCATTGAACACCGGGGAGCTGTTTTTT. Translation gives CASSFSALNTGELFF.

The gene calls are TRBV28 and TRBJ2-2, with a weak D call TRBD2 (5 bases). Germline V gene lookup returns CDR1 MDHEN and CDR2 SYDVKM. The V gene lost 7 bases and the J gene lost 5 bases, with 17 bases spanning the gap. The CDR3 covers 15 residues. Here the CDR3 reads CASTFSGKKTGELFF. The CDR3 DNA follows: TGTGCCAGCACCTTCTCGGGGAAAAAGACCGGGGAGCTGTTTTTT. Full variable domain (outside the CDR3, taken from reference TRBV28 and TRBJ2-2): DVKVTQSSRYLVKRTGEKVFLECVQDMDHENMFWYRQDPGLGLRLIYFSYDVKMKEKGDIPEGYSVSREKKERFSLILESASTNQTSMYLCASTFSGKKTGELFFGEGSRLTVL.

As regards this clone: The same CDR3 is also encoded by other DNA sequences in this sample. V usage is TRBV5-1 and J usage is TRBJ2-7; TRBD1 agrees at 8 bases. The CDR3 runs 14 residues. V lost 2 bases and J lost 6; bases outside the gene matches: 7. Germline V gene data show CDR1 as SGHRS and CDR2 as YFSETQ. CDR3 sequence: CASSLGQGNSEQYF. The CDR3 bases are TGCGCCAGCAGCTTAGGACAGGGAAACTCCGAGCAGTACTTC.

This clone appeared once. The V gene is TRBV2, the J gene TRBJ2-5, with D perhaps TRBD1 (5 bases). V lost 6 bases and J lost 0, with 14 bases in between. The CDR3 runs to 15 residues. Germline-derived CDR1 and CDR2 are SNHLY and FYNNEI. CDR3 coding DNA: TGTGCCAGCAGCCACCTCACCAGGGACCAAGAGACCCAGTACTTC. Amino acids: CASSHLTRDQETQYF.

This clone was recorded a few times. The CDR3 loop is CAAGPAGGNQPQHF. The DNA for the CDR3 is TGTGCCGCAGGCCCGGCCGGGGGCAATCAGCCCCAGCATTTT. The V call is TRBV19, the J call TRBJ1-5; D uncertain. This CDR3 spans 14 amino acids. Trimming cost V 11 bases and J 2 bases, with 16 bases left between them. Germline loops: CDR1 LNHDA, CDR2 SQIVND (reference sequence).

This clone has only one observation. The rearrangement uses TRBV4-3 and TRBJ2-3; TRBD2 agrees at 7 bases. Germline V gives CDR1 LGHNA, CDR2 YSLEER. The V and J ends lost 1 base and 1 base, in that order; junction bases with no gene match: 5. The CDR3 runs to 16 residues. CDR3 sequence: CASSQGTLAGTDTQYF. The CDR3 nucleotides are TGCGCCAGCAGCCAAGGGACCCTAGCGGGCACAGATACGCAGTATTTT.

This chain joins TRBV4-1 and TRBJ1-3; possible D gene TRBD1, 5 bases. This CDR3 has 13 residues. V was trimmed by 3 bases and J by 8 bases, leaving 11 bases between them. Germline assignment: CDR1 MGHRA and CDR2 YSYEKL. The CDR3 region is CASSHPRGDTIYF. In DNA form, the CDR3 reads TGCGCCAGCAGCCACCCCCGGGGCGACACCATATATTTT.

The CDR3 is CASSRNGELFF. The CDR3 bases are TGTGCCAGCAGCAGAAACGGGGAGCTGTTTTTT. The rearrangement uses TRBV11-3 and TRBJ2-2; D unclear. The V end was cut by 5 bases, the J end by 7 bases, with 5 bases between. The CDR3 is 11 residues long. Germline V gene sequence: CDR1 SGHNT, CDR2 YENEEA. Supplemented by reference TRBV11-3 and TRBJ2-2, the full variable domain reads EAGVVQSPRYKIIEKKQPVAFWCNPISGHNTLYWYLQNLGQGPELLIRYENEEAVDDSQLPKDRFSAERLKGVDSTLKIQPAELGDSAVYLCASSRNGELFFGEGSRLTVL.

As to this clone: The same CDR3 arises from other DNA sequences in this sample as well. The CDR3 DNA reads as TGCGCCAGCAGCTTCCGGGACAGGGGTACAGATACGCAGTATTTT. Translating it yields CASSFRDRGTDTQYF. The V and J genes are TRBV5-1 and TRBJ2-3; the match to TRBD1 covers 10 bases. V gave up 2 bases and J gave up 3 bases; unmatched junction bases: 3. In germline, CDR1 is SGHRS, CDR2 YFSETQ. The CDR3 has 15 residues.

The rearrangement links TRBV25-1 to TRBJ2-5, with 11 bases identical to TRBD1. J was trimmed by 5 bases and V by 4 bases; bases with no gene match: 9. Germline CDR1 is MGHDK and CDR2 is SYGVNS. The CDR3 has 16 residues. For the CDR3, the DNA is TGTGCCAGCAGTGGATTCAGGACAGGGGGCGCGGAGACCCAGTACTTC. Its translation is CASSGFRTGGAETQYF.

The chain is built from TRBV5-4 and TRBJ2-3; D is perhaps TRBD1 (6 bases). CDR1 is SGHNT and CDR2 is YYREEE in the germline V gene (reference sequence). This CDR3 contains 14 residues. V was pared by 7 bases and J by 3 bases, with 15 bases between. CDR3 sequence reads: CASRPGVGTDTQYF. The CDR3 nucleotides read TGTGCCAGCCGCCCAGGGGTTGGGACAGATACGCAGTATTTT.

In regard to this clone: A much larger clonotype is one base distant, so this may be a read error. V gene TRBV7-9 combines with J gene TRBJ2-7; possibly TRBD2 for D (6 bases). Per germline, CDR1 SEHNR and CDR2 FQNEAQ (reference sequence). This CDR3 is built from 15 residues. CDR3 sequence reads: CASSLASGLPYEQHF. Written as DNA, the CDR3 is TGTGCCAGCAGCTTAGCTAGCGGCCTCCCCTACGAGCAGCACTTC.

This clone has only one observation. The J gene is TRBJ1-1, the V gene TRBV6-4, with D possibly being TRBD1 (6 bases). Looked up from germline, CDR1 is MRHNA and CDR2 is SNTAGT. V lost 6 bases, J lost 0 bases, and 8 bases lay in between. The CDR3 totals 13 residues. In nucleotides, the CDR3 is TGTGCCAGCAGCACAGGGCTGAACACTGAAGCTTTCTTT. Encoded protein: CASSTGLNTEAFF.

The chain has TRBV6-5 and TRBJ1-2; 12 bases agree with TRBD1. V lost 0 bases, J lost 8 bases, and 4 bases stayed unmatched. The length of the CDR3 is 15 residues. Germline CDR1 MNHEY, CDR2 SVGAGI. CDR3 amino acids: CASSYSTGQGAGYTF. The CDR3 DNA is TGTGCCAGCAGTTACTCCACGGGACAGGGGGCGGGCTACACCTTC.

J is TRBJ1-4 and V is TRBV30; possible D gene TRBD1, 6 bases. The CDR3 sequence is 15 residues long. CDR1 and CDR2 from the germline V gene are GTSNPN and SVGIG (reference sequence). The V gene lost 0 bases and the J gene lost 3 bases, with 11 bases spanning the gap. CDR3 DNA: TGTGCCTGGAGTGTAGCCCGGGGGCCTAATGAAAAACTGTTTTTT. It translates to CAWSVARGPNEKLFF.

This clone was picked up one time. This CDR3 is CASTATGTQETQYF. CDR3 bases: TGTGCCAGCACCGCGACAGGGACCCAAGAGACCCAGTACTTC. The chain uses TRBV7-8 and TRBJ2-5; TRBD1 aligns across 7 bases. V was clipped by 7 bases and J by 1 base; unmatched bases: 6. Germline V CDR1 and CDR2: SGHVS, FQNEAQ. The CDR3 runs to 14 residues.

The chain has TRBV6-5 and TRBJ1-1; tentatively, D is TRBD1 (6 bases). The CDR3 totals 15 residues. Germline CDR1 MNHEY, CDR2 SVGAGI. V lost 5 bases and J lost 2, with 15 bases in between. The DNA of the CDR3 is TGTGCCAGCAGTCAACTCGGGGGGCGAAACACTGAAGCTTTCTTT. It is translated as CASSQLGGRNTEAFF.

This chain uses TRBV6-1 with TRBJ2-2; unclear D gene. Germline CDR1 and CDR2: MNHNS and SASEGT. This CDR3 has 15 residues. Trimming shortened V by 2 bases and J by 4 bases, and 11 bases separated the two germline ends. The CDR3: CASSERDPPTGELFF. In DNA, the CDR3 is TGTGCCAGCAGTGAAAGAGATCCTCCCACCGGGGAGCTGTTTTTT.

A word on this clone: Other DNA sequences from this sample encode an identical CDR3 as well. The gene calls are TRBV6-5 and TRBJ1-4, with TRBD1 identical over 7 bases. The CDR3 length is 14 residues. V was clipped by 6 bases and J by 2 bases; unmatched bases: 3. CDR1 is MNHEY and CDR2 is SVGAGI in the germline V gene. CDR3 nucleotides: TGTGCCAGCAGAAGACAGGGTACTAATGAAAAACTGTTTTTT. Its translation: CASRRQGTNEKLFF.

The V gene is TRBV4-2, the J gene TRBJ1-1; D possibly corresponds to TRBD1 (5 bases). Trimming stripped 4 bases from V and 1 base from J, with 13 bases between. CDR1 LGHNA and CDR2 YNFKEQ come from the germline V gene. There are 15 residues in the CDR3. The CDR3 loop is CASSLSSGQNTEAFF. The CDR3 DNA reads as TGTGCCAGCAGCCTTTCCTCCGGACAGAACACTGAAGCTTTCTTT.

The sample holds one count of this clone. Distinct nucleotide sequences in the sample also encode this CDR3. V gene TRBV7-2 combines with J gene TRBJ2-3; D is possibly TRBD2 (6 bases). The germline CDR1 and CDR2 sequences are SGHTA and FQGNSA. Trimming took off 2 bases at V and 3 bases at J, with 9 bases between the two ends. The CDR3 has 14 amino acids. CDR3 loop: CASSLRRGTDTQYF. CDR3 nucleotide sequence: TGTGCCAGCAGCTTAAGGAGGGGTACAGATACGCAGTATTTT.

As to this clone: A read error may produce the germline difference seen at one junction end. The genes are TRBV10-1 and TRBJ2-7; either TRBD1 or TRBD2 may supply D (5 bases each). Germline CDR1 is WNHNN and CDR2 is SYGVQD (reference sequence). CDR3 length: 15 amino acids. CDR3 DNA: TGCGCCAGCGGAGGAGGTTTAGGGGATATTCGGGGTTTGAACTTC. It translates to CASGGGLGDIRGLNF.

The gene calls are TRBV5-6 and TRBJ1-1; D possibly corresponds to TRBD1 (5 bases). The CDR3 covers 15 residues. Looked up from germline, CDR1 is SGHDT and CDR2 is YYEEEE. The V end lost 1 base, the J end lost 4 bases, and 14 bases lay between the germline ends. CDR3 sequence: CASSLRRDAGTEAFF. The CDR3 DNA follows: TGTGCCAGCAGCTTGCGGAGGGACGCGGGCACTGAAGCTTTCTTT.

V gene TRBV6-1 combines with J gene TRBJ1-5; D unresolved. Trimming removed 5 bases at V and 0 bases at J, with 8 bases between. From germline, CDR1 is MNHNS and CDR2 SASEGT. This CDR3 region has 14 residues. CDR3 nucleotides: TGTGCCAGCAGTTCTCCCCTTAGCAATCAGCCCCAGCATTTT. Translated, it gives CASSSPLSNQPQHF.

The rearrangement uses TRBV5-1 and TRBJ2-1; 9 nucleotides align to TRBD1. J was trimmed by 2 bases and V by 7 bases; bases with no gene match: 7. There are 15 residues in the CDR3. In germline, CDR1 is SGHRS, CDR2 YFSETQ. CDR3 bases: TGCGCCAGCGGGGGACAGGGTGTGACCTACAATGAGCAGTTCTTC. Translation: CASGGQGVTYNEQFF.

This clone was detected a few times. Other DNA sequences within the sample encode an identical CDR3. The V and J genes are TRBV5-1 and TRBJ2-3, with a tentative D call TRBD1 (5 bases). In germline, CDR1 is SGHRS, CDR2 YFSETQ. V was shortened by 2 bases and J by 3 bases, with 7 bases between the two germline ends. CDR3 length equals 13 residues. This CDR3 reads CASSFQGTDTQYF. CDR3 DNA: TGCGCCAGCAGCTTTCAGGGAACAGATACGCAGTATTTT.

The gene calls are TRBV29-1 and TRBJ2-2, with D perhaps TRBD1 or TRBD2 (5 bases each). Germline CDR1 reads SQVTM; CDR2 reads ANQGSEA. V lost 4 bases and J lost 2, with 14 bases in between. The length of the CDR3 is 15 residues. The CDR3 loop is CSVVPNGANTGELFF. DNA of the CDR3: TGCAGCGTTGTGCCCAACGGGGCAAACACCGGGGAGCTGTTTTTT.